The 29 T cell receptor beta chains below come from one sample, sequenced in a study of response to subunit inactivated influenza vaccine. TCRdb re-called the RT-PCR reads through MiXCR, storing one row per CDR3 protein. Here the sample spans about 610,000 distinct CDR3 sequences, around 15% being singletons. The sequences come from PBMCs from blood, collected 12 days after vaccination. These receptors were collected from a man aged 45-65 years who received an inactivated influenza vaccine.

This clonotype was seen only a few times. The chain employs TRBV12-3 or TRBV12-4 and TRBJ2-5; 8 bases map to TRBD1. This CDR3 contains 13 residues. V dropped 6 bases and J dropped 9; count of bases not matched to a gene: 9. The CDR3 loop is CASSPTGGWAQYF. The CDR3, as DNA: TGTGCCAGCAGCCCTACAGGGGGTTGGGCCCAGTACTTC.

This clonotype was seen a few times. The gene calls are TRBV4-1 and TRBJ1-1; TRBD1 is a possible D gene (6 bases). Trimming shortened V by 8 bases and J by 4 bases, and 17 bases separated the two germline ends. CDR1 is MGHRA, CDR2 YSYEKL, per germline. The CDR3 sequence is 14 residues long. For the CDR3, the DNA is TGCGCCAGCGTTCGGGACACCTTAGGCACTGAAGCTTTCTTT. This encodes CASVRDTLGTEAFF.

This clonotype has a handful of counts. The rearrangement joins TRBV4-1 to TRBJ1-5, with 8 bases aligning to TRBD1. Germline lookup yields CDR1 MGHRA and CDR2 YSYEKL. V gave up 9 bases and J gave up 5 bases; unmatched junction bases: 3. This CDR3 contains 12 residues. CDR3 sequence reads: CASSTGDQPQHF. CDR3 bases: TGCGCCAGTTCGACAGGGGATCAGCCCCAGCATTTT.

This clonotype came up a few times. The gene calls are TRBV2 and TRBJ2-3, with 14 bases matching TRBD2. This CDR3 has 15 residues. After removal of 8 bases from V and 7 bases from J, the junction contained 8 bases not matched to a gene. From germline, CDR1 is SNHLY and CDR2 FYNNEI. The CDR3: CASQPGLAGVYTQYF. Written as DNA, the CDR3 is TGTGCCAGCCAACCGGGACTAGCGGGAGTGTATACGCAGTATTTT.

Only a few counts were recorded for this clonotype. The rearrangement links TRBV12-3 or TRBV12-4 to TRBJ2-7; perhaps TRBD1 as D (6 bases). V dropped 2 bases and J dropped 2 bases, with 10 bases sitting between them. CDR3 length equals 14 residues. CDR3 DNA: TGTGCCAGCAGTTTAATGTGGGGGCCCTACGAGCAGTACTTC. It translates to CASSLMWGPYEQYF.

The rearrangement links TRBV12-3 or TRBV12-4 to TRBJ1-6; D may be TRBD1 (6 bases). The CDR3 consists of 15 residues. V lost 7 bases and J 5 bases, leaving 15 bases between the germline ends. In DNA, the CDR3 is TGTGCCAGCAAGGACAGCCGGGGAGATAATTCACCCCTCCACTTT. This translates into CASKDSRGDNSPLHF.

This chain uses TRBV29-1 with TRBJ2-3, with 10 bases lining up with TRBD2. The germline V gene encodes CDR1 SQVTM and CDR2 ANQGSEA. This CDR3 is built from 14 residues. V gave up 3 bases and J gave up 4 bases; unmatched junction bases: 4. This CDR3 reads CSVEPSGRPDTQYF. The DNA for the CDR3 is TGCAGCGTTGAGCCTAGCGGGAGACCAGATACGCAGTATTTT.

The rearrangement links TRBV24-1 to TRBJ2-7, with 15 nucleotides matching TRBD2. Per the germline V gene, CDR1 is KGHDR and CDR2 is SFDVKD. The junction had 14 bases not matched to a gene; V was cut back by 3 bases and J by 6 bases. The CDR3 consists of 19 residues. The CDR3: CATSDPTGGTSGRRGEQYF. The CDR3 nucleotides read TGTGCCACCAGTGATCCCACCGGAGGGACTAGCGGGAGGCGCGGCGAGCAGTACTTC.

The chain combines TRBV5-2 with TRBJ2-1; whether TRBD2, the table's D call, matches the DNA was not checked. TRBV5-2 is a listed pseudogene. The CDR3 is 15 residues long. The CDR3 nucleotides are TGTGCCATGGGCCCCGGGCTTAGCGGGAACAATGAGCAGTTCTTC. It specifies CAMGPGLSGNNEQFF.

A few counts support this clonotype. The J gene is TRBJ2-6, the V gene TRBV12-3 or TRBV12-4; D uncertain. Trimming cost V 6 bases and J 0 bases, with 9 bases left between them. This CDR3 spans 15 amino acids. This chain's CDR3 is CASSRHSSGANVLTF. DNA of the CDR3: TGTGCCAGCAGCCGGCACTCCTCTGGGGCCAACGTCCTGACTTTC.

CDR3 in DNA: TGTGCCAGCAGCCTCACCGGGACCAGAAATGAAAAACTGTTTTTT. It translates to CASSLTGTRNEKLFF. The chain carries TRBV11-2 and TRBJ1-4; TRBD1 might be the D (5 bases). Germline loops: CDR1 SGHAT, CDR2 FQNNGV. The CDR3 totals 15 residues. The V gene lost 5 bases and the J gene lost 5 bases, with 15 bases spanning the gap.

This clonotype was counted at least ten times. The chain employs TRBV29-1 and TRBJ1-1; unclear D gene. The V gene lost 1 base and the J gene lost 0 bases, with 6 bases spanning the gap. CDR1 SQVTM and CDR2 ANQGSEA come from the germline V gene. The CDR3 has 13 amino acids. CDR3 in amino acids: CSVEASMNTEAFF. DNA of the CDR3: TGCAGCGTTGAAGCGAGTATGAACACTGAAGCTTTCTTT.

In this sample, this clonotype turned up a few times. The gene calls are TRBV27 and TRBJ2-7; tentative D call: TRBD2 (6 bases). This CDR3 region has 17 residues. The V end was cut by 6 bases, the J end by 5 bases, with 26 bases between. Germline CDR1 reads MNHEY; CDR2 reads SMNVEV (reference sequence). The CDR3 DNA reads as TGTGCCAGCAGAACATCAGGGTTCGGGGGTCCCCTGGACGAGCAGTACTTC. It is translated as CASRTSGFGGPLDEQYF.

The chain recombines TRBV7-2 with TRBJ1-1; 7 bases agree with TRBD1. The V and J ends lost 1 base and 3 bases, in that order; junction bases with no gene match: 5. Germline loops: CDR1 SGHTA, CDR2 FQGNSA. The CDR3 covers 15 residues. In nucleotides, the CDR3 is TGTGCCAGCAGCTTAGGTGCAGGGGGGTACACTGAAGCTTTCTTT. Translating it yields CASSLGAGGYTEAFF.

This rearrangement joins TRBV19 to TRBJ1-5; D is possibly TRBD1 (5 bases). Looked up from germline, CDR1 is LNHDA and CDR2 is SQIVND (reference sequence). CDR3 length: 13 residues. Trimming took off 4 bases at V and 5 bases at J, with 9 bases between the two ends. The CDR3: CASSTGGYQPQHF. The CDR3 coding sequence is TGTGCCAGTAGTACGGGGGGTTATCAGCCCCAGCATTTT.

V gene TRBV28 combines with J gene TRBJ1-4; D is undetermined. The CDR3 covers 14 residues. Trimming stripped 7 bases from V and 5 bases from J, with 14 bases between. Germline assignment: CDR1 MDHEN and CDR2 SYDVKM. The CDR3 sequence: CASTDRGKNEKLFF. CDR3 in DNA: TGTGCCAGCACCGATAGAGGAAAGAATGAAAAACTGTTTTTT. The full variable domain, in which reference TRBV28 and TRBJ1-4 provide the parts outside the CDR3, is DVKVTQSSRYLVKRTGEKVFLECVQDMDHENMFWYRQDPGLGLRLIYFSYDVKMKEKGDIPEGYSVSREKKERFSLILESASTNQTSMYLCASTDRGKNEKLFFGSGTQLSVL.

The CDR3 sequence: CASSWARSGNTIYF. In DNA, the CDR3 is TGTGCCAGCAGTTGGGCCCGCTCTGGAAACACCATATATTTT. This rearrangement joins TRBV6-2 or TRBV6-3 to TRBJ1-3; D not certain. Between the trimmed V and J ends, which lost 4 bases and 0 bases, there was a span of 7 bases. The CDR3 is 14 amino acids. Per germline, CDR1 MNHEY and CDR2 SVGEGT.

This chain connects TRBV20-1 to TRBJ2-5; no clear D. Trimming took 4 bases from V and 0 from J, leaving 9 bases between them. Looked up from germline, CDR1 is DFQATT and CDR2 is SNEGSKA (reference sequence). This CDR3 has 13 residues. CDR3 DNA sequence: TGCAGTGCTATGGGCCGAGACCAAGAGACCCAGTACTTC. It yields the protein CSAMGRDQETQYF.

This clonotype has more than one count but fewer than ten. V gene TRBV18 combines with J gene TRBJ2-3; the match to TRBD2 covers 13 bases. Germline-derived CDR1 and CDR2 are KGHSH and LQKENI. V lost 3 bases, J lost 4 bases, and 4 bases stayed unmatched. CDR3 length: 16 amino acids. This chain's CDR3 is CASSPPGLAGADTQYF. The CDR3 DNA follows: TGTGCCAGCTCACCCCCTGGACTAGCGGGAGCAGATACGCAGTATTTT.

This clonotype was detected ten times or more. The chain has TRBV7-2 and TRBJ1-2; D is undetermined. V gave up 3 bases and J gave up 2 bases, with 10 bases separating them. The CDR3 totals 14 residues. CDR1 and CDR2 (germline): SGHTA, FQGNSA. The CDR3, as DNA: TGTGCCAGCAGCTTTTCAGGAGCGAACTATGGCTACACCTTC. Protein: CASSFSGANYGYTF.

This clonotype has a handful of counts. The chain carries TRBV6-2 or TRBV6-3 and TRBJ2-6; D remains unclear. Per germline, CDR1 MNHEY and CDR2 SVGEGT. The CDR3 runs 13 residues. V lost 8 bases and J 1 base, leaving 6 bases between the germline ends. CDR3 coding DNA: TGTGCCAGCGGTCGATCTGGGGCCAACGTCCTGACTTTC. As protein: CASGRSGANVLTF.

This clonotype was picked up many times. The rearrangement links TRBV7-2 to TRBJ2-5; D remains unclear. V shed 4 bases and J shed 2 bases, with 8 bases lying between them. There are 13 residues in the CDR3. Germline CDR1 reads SGHTA; CDR2 reads FQGNSA. CDR3 bases: TGTGCCAGCAGCTCACCCCAACAAGAGACCCAGTACTTC. It is translated as CASSSPQQETQYF.

This clonotype was counted ten times or more. The DNA for the CDR3 is TGTGCCAGCTCCAGACAGGGGGCTGGGGGCACTGAAGCTTTCTTT. As protein: CASSRQGAGGTEAFF. The rearrangement joins TRBV25-1 to TRBJ1-1; 10 bases fit TRBD1. The germline V gene has CDR1 MGHDK and CDR2 SYGVNS. Losses at the gene ends were 8 bases for V and 4 bases for J; bases not matched to a gene: 10. The CDR3 has 15 amino acids.

The chain carries TRBV25-1 and TRBJ2-7; TRBD1 agrees at 11 bases. V shed 4 bases and J 1 base; nucleotides not matched to a gene: 6. From germline, CDR1 is MGHDK and CDR2 SYGVNS. The CDR3 has 16 residues. The CDR3: CASSGRGTGGSYEQYF. The CDR3 DNA reads as TGTGCCAGCAGTGGTCGAGGGACAGGGGGATCCTACGAGCAGTACTTC.

The chain has TRBV20-1 and TRBJ2-4, with 9 bases identical to TRBD1. This CDR3 has 13 amino acids. Germline values: CDR1 DFQATT, CDR2 SNEGSKA (reference sequence). Unmatched junction bases numbered 4, after V lost 5 bases and J lost 5 bases. The CDR3 loop reads CSALGQGQNIQYF. In DNA, the CDR3 is TGCAGTGCTCTGGGACAGGGCCAAAACATTCAGTACTTC.

With respect to this clonotype: A much larger clone sits a single nucleotide away, making a read error possible. Given the absence of the conserved phenylalanine or tryptophan at the CDR3 end, a read error is likely. The chain carries TRBV11-1 and TRBJ2-7; TRBD1 matches at 7 bases. This CDR3 contains 15 residues. CDR1 SGHAT and CDR2 FQDESV come from the germline V gene (reference sequence). The trim removed 5 bases at V and 1 base at J, leaving 8 bases unmatched. In DNA form, the CDR3 reads TGTGCCAGCAGCAGTCTTCAGGGACAGTCCTACGAGCAGTACCTC. Amino acids: CASSSLQGQSYEQYL.

This clonotype was detected only a few times. The rearrangement uses TRBV7-2 and TRBJ2-7, with 10 bases aligning to TRBD1. This CDR3 has 22 amino acids. V lost 2 bases, J lost 5 bases, and 27 bases stayed unmatched. Germline V gene lookup returns CDR1 SGHTA and CDR2 FQGNSA. The CDR3 here is CASSLLSPSGTGVPPDFDEQYF. For the CDR3, the DNA is TGTGCCAGCAGCTTATTATCCCCATCCGGGACAGGGGTTCCACCTGATTTCGACGAGCAGTACTTC. The full variable domain, in which reference TRBV7-2 and TRBJ2-7 provide the parts outside the CDR3, is GAGVSQSPSNKVTEKGKDVELRCDPISGHTALYWYRQSLGQGLEFLIYFQGNSAPDKSGLPSDRFSAERTGGSVSTLTIQRTQQEDSAVYLCASSLLSPSGTGVPPDFDEQYFGPGTRLTVT.

A few counts support this clonotype. This sequence joins TRBV4-2 and TRBJ2-7, with TRBD2 matching 10 bases. J lost 6 bases, V lost 0 bases, and 5 bases had no gene match. The germline V gene encodes CDR1 LGHNA and CDR2 YNFKEQ. The CDR3 sequence is 15 residues long. CDR3 loop: CASSQEAGGGLEQYF. The CDR3 DNA reads TGTGCCAGCAGCCAAGAAGCGGGGGGGGGACTCGAGCAGTACTTC.

The sample holds a few counts of this clonotype. The V gene is TRBV30, the J gene TRBJ1-2; D may be TRBD1 (6 bases). Per germline, CDR1 GTSNPN and CDR2 SVGIG (reference sequence). The V end was cut by 2 bases, the J end by 2 bases, with 6 bases between. The CDR3 covers 12 residues. CDR3 DNA: TGTGCCTGGAGTAGGGGGAACTATGGCTACACCTTC. This gives the protein CAWSRGNYGYTF.